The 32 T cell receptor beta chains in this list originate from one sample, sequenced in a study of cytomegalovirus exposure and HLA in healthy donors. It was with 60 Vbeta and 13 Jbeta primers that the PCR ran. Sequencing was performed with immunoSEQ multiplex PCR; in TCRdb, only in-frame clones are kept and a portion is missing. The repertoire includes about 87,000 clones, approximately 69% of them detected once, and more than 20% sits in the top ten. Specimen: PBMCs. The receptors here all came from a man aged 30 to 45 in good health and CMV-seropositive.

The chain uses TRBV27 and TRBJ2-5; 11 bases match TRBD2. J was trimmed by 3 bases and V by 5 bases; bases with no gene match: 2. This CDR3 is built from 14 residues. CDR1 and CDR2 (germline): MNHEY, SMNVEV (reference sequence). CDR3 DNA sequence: TGTGCCAGCAGTCCGACTAGCGGGAAAGAGACCCAGTACTTC. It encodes CASSPTSGKETQYF.

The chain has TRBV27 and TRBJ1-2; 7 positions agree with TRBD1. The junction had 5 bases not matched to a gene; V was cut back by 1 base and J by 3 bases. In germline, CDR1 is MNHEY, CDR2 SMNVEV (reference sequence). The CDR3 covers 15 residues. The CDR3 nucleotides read TGTGCCAGCAGTTTATTAGGGGGCGCAGACTATGGCTACACCTTC. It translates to CASSLLGGADYGYTF.

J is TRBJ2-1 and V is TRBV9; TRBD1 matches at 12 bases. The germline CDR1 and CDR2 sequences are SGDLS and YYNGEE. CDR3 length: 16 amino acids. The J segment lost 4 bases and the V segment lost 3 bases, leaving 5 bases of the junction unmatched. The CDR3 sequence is CASSAPGQGAYNEQFF. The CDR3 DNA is TGTGCCAGCAGCGCCCCGGGACAGGGGGCTTACAATGAGCAGTTCTTC.

The CDR3 protein is CSVEDGAESNEQFF. CDR3 in DNA: TGCAGCGTTGAAGATGGAGCGGAAAGCAATGAGCAGTTCTTC. The V and J genes are TRBV29-1 and TRBJ2-1, with D possibly TRBD2 on 5 matching bases. Germline V gene data show CDR1 as SQVTM and CDR2 as ANQGSEA. Trimming removed 0 bases at V and 6 bases at J, with 12 bases between. CDR3 length equals 14 residues.

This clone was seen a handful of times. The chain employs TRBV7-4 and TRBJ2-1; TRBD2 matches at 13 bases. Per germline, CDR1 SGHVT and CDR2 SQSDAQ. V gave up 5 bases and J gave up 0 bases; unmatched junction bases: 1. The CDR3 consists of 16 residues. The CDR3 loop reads CASSRTSGSSYNEQFF. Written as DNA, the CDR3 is TGTGCCAGCAGCCGGACTAGCGGGAGCTCCTACAATGAGCAGTTCTTC.

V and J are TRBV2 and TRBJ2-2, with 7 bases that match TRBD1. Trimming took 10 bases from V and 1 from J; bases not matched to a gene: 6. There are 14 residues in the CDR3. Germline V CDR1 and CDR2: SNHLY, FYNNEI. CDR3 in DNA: TGTGCCACCCAAGACAGGGTGAACACCGGGGAGCTGTTTTTT. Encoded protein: CATQDRVNTGELFF.

The CDR3, as DNA: TGTGCCAGCAGCCAAGATGGACTAGCGGTCTCAGATACGCAGTATTTT. Amino acid sequence: CASSQDGLAVSDTQYF. This chain uses TRBV4-2 with TRBJ2-3, with 10 bases matching TRBD2. Germline assignment: CDR1 LGHNA and CDR2 YNFKEQ. The CDR3 covers 16 residues. V dropped 0 bases and J dropped 4; count of bases not matched to a gene: 4.

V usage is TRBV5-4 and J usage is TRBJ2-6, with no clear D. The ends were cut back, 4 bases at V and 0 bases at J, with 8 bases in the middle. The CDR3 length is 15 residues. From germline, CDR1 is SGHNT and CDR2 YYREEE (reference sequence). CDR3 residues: CASSPQFSGANVLTF. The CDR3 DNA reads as TGTGCCAGCAGCCCCCAGTTCTCTGGGGCCAACGTCCTGACTTTC.

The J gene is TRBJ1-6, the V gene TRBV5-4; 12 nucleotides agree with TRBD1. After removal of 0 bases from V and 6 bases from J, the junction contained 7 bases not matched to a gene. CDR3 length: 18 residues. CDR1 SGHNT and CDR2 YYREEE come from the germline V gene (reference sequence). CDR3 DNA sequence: TGTGCCAGCAGCTTGGATTCGGGACAGGGGGCGTTTAATTCACCCCTCCACTTT. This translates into CASSLDSGQGAFNSPLHF.

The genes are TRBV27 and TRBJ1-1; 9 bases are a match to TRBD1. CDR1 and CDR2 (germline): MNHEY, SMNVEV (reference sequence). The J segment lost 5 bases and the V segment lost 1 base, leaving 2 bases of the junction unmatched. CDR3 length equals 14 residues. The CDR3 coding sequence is TGTGCCAGCAGTTTATACAGGGGGCGGACTGAAGCTTTCTTT. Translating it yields CASSLYRGRTEAFF.

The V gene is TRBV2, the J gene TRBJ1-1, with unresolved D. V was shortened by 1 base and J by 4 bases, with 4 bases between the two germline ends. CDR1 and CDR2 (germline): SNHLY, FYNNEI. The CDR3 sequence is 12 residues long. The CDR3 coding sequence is TGTGCCAGCAGTGAAGGGAGCACTGAAGCTTTCTTT. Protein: CASSEGSTEAFF.

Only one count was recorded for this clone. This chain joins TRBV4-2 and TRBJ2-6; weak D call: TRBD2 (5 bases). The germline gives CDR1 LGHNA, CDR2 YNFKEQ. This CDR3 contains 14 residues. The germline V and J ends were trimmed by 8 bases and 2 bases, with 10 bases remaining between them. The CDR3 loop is CASRAGAGANVLTF. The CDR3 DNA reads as TGTGCCAGCCGCGCGGGTGCTGGGGCCAACGTCCTGACTTTC.

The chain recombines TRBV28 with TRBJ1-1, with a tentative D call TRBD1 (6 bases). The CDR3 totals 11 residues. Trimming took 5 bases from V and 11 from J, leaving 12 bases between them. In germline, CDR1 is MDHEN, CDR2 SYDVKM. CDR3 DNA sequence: TGTGCCAGCAGTCTCAGGGGCCAGGCTTTCTTT. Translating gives CASSLRGQAFF.

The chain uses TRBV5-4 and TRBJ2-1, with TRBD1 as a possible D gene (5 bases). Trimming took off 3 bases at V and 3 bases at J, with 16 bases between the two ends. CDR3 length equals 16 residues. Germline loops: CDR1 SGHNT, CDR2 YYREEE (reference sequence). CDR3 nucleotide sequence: TGTGCCAGCAGCTCGCGACAGCAAGGAATCTACAATGAGCAGTTCTTC. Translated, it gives CASSSRQQGIYNEQFF.

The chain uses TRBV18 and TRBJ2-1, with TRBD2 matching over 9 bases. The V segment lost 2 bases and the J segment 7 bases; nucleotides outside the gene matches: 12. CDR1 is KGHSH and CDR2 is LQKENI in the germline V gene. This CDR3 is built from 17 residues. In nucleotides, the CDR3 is TGTGCCAGCTCACCATCCCCCGGGACTAGCCTTGGGAATGAGCAGTTCTTC. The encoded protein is CASSPSPGTSLGNEQFF. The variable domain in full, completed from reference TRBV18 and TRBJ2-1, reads NAGVMQNPRHLVRRRGQEARLRCSPMKGHSHVYWYRQLPEEGLKFMVYLQKENIIDESGMPKERFSAEFPKEGPSILRIQQVVRGDSAAYFCASSPSPGTSLGNEQFFGPGTRLTVL.

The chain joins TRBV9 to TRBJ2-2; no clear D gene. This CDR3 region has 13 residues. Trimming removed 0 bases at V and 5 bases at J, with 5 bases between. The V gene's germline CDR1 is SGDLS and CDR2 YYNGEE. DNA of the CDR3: TGTGCCAGCAGCGTAGGAGAAACCGGGGAGCTGTTTTTT. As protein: CASSVGETGELFF.

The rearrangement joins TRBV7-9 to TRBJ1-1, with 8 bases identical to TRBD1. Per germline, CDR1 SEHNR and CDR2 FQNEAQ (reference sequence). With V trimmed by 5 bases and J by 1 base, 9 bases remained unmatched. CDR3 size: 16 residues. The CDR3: CASSPDPGTGNTEAFF. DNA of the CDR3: TGTGCCAGCAGCCCAGACCCCGGGACAGGGAACACTGAAGCTTTCTTT. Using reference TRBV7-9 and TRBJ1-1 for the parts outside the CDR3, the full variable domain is DTGVSQNPRHKITKRGQNVTFRCDPISEHNRLYWYRQTLGQGPEFLTYFQNEAQLEKSRLLSDRFSAERPKGSFSTLEIQRTEQGDSAMYLCASSPDPGTGNTEAFFGQGTRLTVV.

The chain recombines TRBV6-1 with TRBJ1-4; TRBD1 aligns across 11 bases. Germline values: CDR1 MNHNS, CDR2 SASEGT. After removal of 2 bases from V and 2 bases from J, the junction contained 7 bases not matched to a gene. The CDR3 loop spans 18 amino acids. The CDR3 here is CASSERRTGGTTNEKLFF. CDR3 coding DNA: TGTGCCAGCAGTGAACGTAGGACAGGGGGCACGACTAATGAAAAACTGTTTTTT.

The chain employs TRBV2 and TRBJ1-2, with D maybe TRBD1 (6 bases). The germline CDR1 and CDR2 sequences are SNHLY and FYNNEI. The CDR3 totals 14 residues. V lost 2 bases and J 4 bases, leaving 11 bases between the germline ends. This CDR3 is CASSEISGAYGYTF. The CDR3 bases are TGTGCCAGCAGTGAAATATCAGGGGCCTATGGCTACACCTTC.

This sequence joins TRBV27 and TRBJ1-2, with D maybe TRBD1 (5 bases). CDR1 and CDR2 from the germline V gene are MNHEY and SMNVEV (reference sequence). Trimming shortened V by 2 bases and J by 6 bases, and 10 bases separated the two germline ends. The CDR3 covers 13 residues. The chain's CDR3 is CASSLREGNGYTF. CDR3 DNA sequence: TGTGCCAGCAGTTTACGGGAGGGGAATGGCTACACCTTC.

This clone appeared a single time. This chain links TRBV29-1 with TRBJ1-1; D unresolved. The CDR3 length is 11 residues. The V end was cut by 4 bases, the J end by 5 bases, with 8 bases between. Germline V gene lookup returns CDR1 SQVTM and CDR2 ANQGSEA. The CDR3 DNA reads TGCAGCGTTGGGTACGGGACTGAAGCTTTCTTT. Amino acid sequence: CSVGYGTEAFF.

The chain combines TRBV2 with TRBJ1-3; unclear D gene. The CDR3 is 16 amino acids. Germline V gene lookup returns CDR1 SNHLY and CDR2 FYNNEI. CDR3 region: CLPPDAGRDSGNTIYF. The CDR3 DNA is TGTCTCCCCCCGGATGCGGGTCGAGACTCTGGAAACACCATATATTTT.

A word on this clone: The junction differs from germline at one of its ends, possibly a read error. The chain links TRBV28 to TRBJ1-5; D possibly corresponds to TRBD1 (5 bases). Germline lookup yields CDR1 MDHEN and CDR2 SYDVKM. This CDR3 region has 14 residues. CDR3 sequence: CASSFLSGKQPQNF. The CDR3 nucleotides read TGTGCCAGCAGTTTCTTGTCAGGGAAGCAGCCCCAGAATTTT.

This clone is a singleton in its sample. For the CDR3, the DNA is TGTGCCAGTAGTACTCAGGGGCGATACACTGAAGCTTTCTTT. Translated: CASSTQGRYTEAFF. The chain couples TRBV19 to TRBJ1-1; the D gene is possibly TRBD1 (6 bases). Trimming removed 4 bases from V and 3 bases from J, with 12 bases in between. From germline, CDR1 is LNHDA and CDR2 SQIVND (reference sequence). The CDR3 is 14 residues long.

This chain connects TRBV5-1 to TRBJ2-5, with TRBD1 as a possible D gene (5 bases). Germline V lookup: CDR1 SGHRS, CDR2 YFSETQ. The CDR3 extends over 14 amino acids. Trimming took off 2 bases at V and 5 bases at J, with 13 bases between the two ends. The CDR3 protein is CASSLGQSRETQYF. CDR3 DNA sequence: TGCGCCAGCAGCTTAGGACAAAGCCGGGAGACCCAGTACTTC.

CDR3 residues: CASRRQGNTIYF. The CDR3, as DNA: TGTGCCAGCAGAAGACAGGGAAACACCATATATTTT. The rearrangement links TRBV5-8 to TRBJ1-3, with D perhaps TRBD1 (5 bases). Trimming took 5 bases from V and 4 from J, leaving 7 bases between them. The CDR3 spans 12 residues. Germline loops: CDR1 SGHTS, CDR2 YDEGEE.

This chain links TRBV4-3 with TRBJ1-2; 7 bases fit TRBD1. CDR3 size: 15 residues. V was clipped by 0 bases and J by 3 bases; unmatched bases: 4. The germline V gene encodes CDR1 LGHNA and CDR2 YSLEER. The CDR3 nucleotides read TGCGCCAGCAGCCAAGAACAGGGGACAGACTATGGCTACACCTTC. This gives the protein CASSQEQGTDYGYTF.

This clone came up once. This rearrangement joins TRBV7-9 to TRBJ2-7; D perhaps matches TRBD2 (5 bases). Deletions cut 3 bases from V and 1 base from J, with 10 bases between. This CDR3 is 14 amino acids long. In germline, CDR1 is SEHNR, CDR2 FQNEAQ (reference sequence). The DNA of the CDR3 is TGTGCCAGCAGCTTTGAGGGATCATCCTACGAGCAGTACTTC. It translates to CASSFEGSSYEQYF.

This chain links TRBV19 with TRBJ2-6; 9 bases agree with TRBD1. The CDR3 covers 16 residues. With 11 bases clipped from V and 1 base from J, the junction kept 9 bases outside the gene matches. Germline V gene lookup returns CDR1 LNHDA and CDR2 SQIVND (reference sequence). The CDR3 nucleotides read TGTGCCGTCCGGGGGACAGGGCCTTCTGGGGCCAACGTCCTGACTTTC. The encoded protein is CAVRGTGPSGANVLTF.

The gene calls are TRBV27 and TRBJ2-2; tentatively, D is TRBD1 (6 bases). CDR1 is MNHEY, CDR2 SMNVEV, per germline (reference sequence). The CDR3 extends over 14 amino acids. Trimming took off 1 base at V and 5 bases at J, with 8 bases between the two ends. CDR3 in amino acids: CASSLLQGTGELFF. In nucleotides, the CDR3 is TGTGCCAGCAGTTTATTACAGGGAACCGGGGAGCTGTTTTTT.

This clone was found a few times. In DNA, the CDR3 is TGTGCCAGTGTTAAGGGGACAGGGAAGAACACTGAAGCTTTCTTT. Its protein is CASVKGTGKNTEAFF. The chain employs TRBV19 and TRBJ1-1, with 9 bases aligning to TRBD1. The CDR3 spans 15 residues. Germline lookup yields CDR1 LNHDA and CDR2 SQIVND (reference sequence). Germline trimming cut 8 bases from V and 1 base from J; bases unmatched to any gene: 8.

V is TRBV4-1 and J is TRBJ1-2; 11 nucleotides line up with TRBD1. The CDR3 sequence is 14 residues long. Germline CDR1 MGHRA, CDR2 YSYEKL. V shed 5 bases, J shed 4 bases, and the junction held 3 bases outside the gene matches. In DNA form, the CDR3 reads TGCGCCAGCAGCGGGGGGACAGGGGGCTATGGCTACACCTTC. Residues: CASSGGTGGYGYTF.